This TCR beta chain originates from a study of chemoradiotherapy in HPV16-positive cancers. Study-level findings and limits: Candidate HPV-specific clones and E7-related TCR motifs grew in tumor during treatment. Only a couple of HPV16-positive patients supplied the functional HPV-specificity definition. Better recurrence-free survival went with HPV-responsive T-cell expansion in HPV16-positive patients.

On this clone itself: Its matching antigen is unknown.

The data were produced by immunoSEQ multiplex PCR, yet TCRdb's version contains in-frame clones alone and is incomplete. Among fewer than 9,500 clones listed, 70% to 80% were seen once. With 4 bases clipped from V and 7 bases from J, the junction kept 11 bases outside the gene matches. The CDR3 is made up of 16 amino acids. Germline V lookup: CDR1 SGHDT, CDR2 YYEEEE. Over chemoradiotherapy, repertoires were sampled more than once. The chain couples TRBV5-6 to TRBJ1-2, with 12 bases identical to TRBD1. This sequence originates from a human donor with HPV-associated anogenital cancer. The specimen was obtained from a patient who underwent chemoradiotherapy. CDR3 coding DNA: TGTGCCAGCAGCCGAGGGGACAGGGGGCCAGTTATTGGCTACACCTTC. It encodes CASSRGDRGPVIGYTF.